The 25 T cell receptor beta chains in this list originate from one sample, sequenced in a study of human T cells and chemical hapten exposure (dated by TCRdb to the early 2020s). The library was generated by RACE. The data were produced on a NextSeq 500. TCRdb took the public reads, trimmed them with fastp at Q25, ran MiXCR for clone calling and kept in-frame beta chains. Every entry covers one CDR3 protein and lists the most common genes and DNA from its rows. For this sample there are around 110,000 distinct CDR3 sequences; 9% to 14% appear just once. Of the sample, more than 1.3% is held by the ten largest clones. The time point tag for this specimen amounts to: patch test 1, 2 weeks after DPC sensitization. The sample's treatment or condition label, decoded: therapeutic diphenylcyclopropenone sensitization with weekly scalp DPC. The specimen was whole blood, collected in connection with sensitization to the hapten diphenylcyclopropenone (DPC). The receptors originated from a woman aged 45-59 years with alopecia areata. Some clones in this sample may be carry-over from other donors' samples.

A few counts support this clonotype. V and J are TRBV5-5 and TRBJ2-7; weak D call: TRBD2 (5 bases). Trimming shortened V by 4 bases and J by 0 bases, and 11 bases separated the two germline ends. The CDR3 sequence is 14 residues long. Germline CDR1 is SGHKS and CDR2 is YYEKEE (reference sequence). The chain's CDR3 is CASSTGSTSYEQYF. The DNA for the CDR3 is TGTGCCAGCAGCACGGGGTCGACCTCCTACGAGCAGTACTTC.

This clonotype was counted many times. This chain connects TRBV7-2 to TRBJ1-1; no clear D gene. With 5 bases removed from V and 8 bases from J, the gap between germline ends came to 15 bases. This CDR3 comprises 13 residues. Per the germline V gene, CDR1 is SGHTA and CDR2 is FQGNSA. This CDR3 is CASSLANRREAFF. As DNA, the CDR3 is TGTGCCAGCAGCCTCGCCAATCGTCGGGAAGCTTTCTTT.

The table lists this clonotype with many counts. The genes are TRBV13 and TRBJ1-2; TRBD1 matches 7 bases. Germline V gives CDR1 PRHDT, CDR2 FYEKMQ (reference sequence). Trimming took 5 bases from V and 8 from J; bases not matched to a gene: 14. The CDR3 has 15 amino acids. CDR3 in amino acids: CASSPQGRGRFGYTF. The DNA for the CDR3 is TGTGCCAGCAGCCCCCAGGGGAGGGGGCGCTTCGGCTACACCTTC.

J is TRBJ1-2 and V is TRBV28, with D possibly being TRBD1 (6 bases). This CDR3 is 15 amino acids long. Germline V gene data show CDR1 as MDHEN and CDR2 as SYDVKM. V was trimmed by 3 bases and J by 2 bases, leaving 13 bases between them. The CDR3 reads CASSLVGGLNYGYTF. DNA for the CDR3: TGTGCCAGCAGTTTGGTTGGGGGGCTAAACTATGGCTACACCTTC.

This chain links TRBV6-5 with TRBJ2-3; 8 bases line up with TRBD2. CDR1 and CDR2 from the germline V gene are MNHEY and SVGAGI. Trimming cost V 8 bases and J 3 bases; bases outside gene matches: 7. This CDR3 comprises 14 residues. The DNA for the CDR3 is TGTGCCAGCCGGGGGGGCCGGTTTACAGATACGCAGTATTTT. It encodes CASRGGRFTDTQYF.

This clonotype showed up just a few times. Here the CDR3 reads CASSLAGDVYGYTF. The CDR3 nucleotides are TGCGCCAGCAGCTTGGCCGGGGACGTATATGGCTACACCTTC. The V and J genes are TRBV5-1 and TRBJ1-2; TRBD1 might be the D (5 bases). The V gene's germline CDR1 is SGHRS and CDR2 YFSETQ. CDR3 size: 14 residues. Trimming took 0 bases from V and 5 from J, leaving 11 bases between them.

The chain carries TRBV28 and TRBJ1-1, with D uncertain. CDR1 MDHEN and CDR2 SYDVKM come from the germline V gene. Deletions cut 11 bases from V and 7 bases from J, with 5 bases between. The CDR3 is 8 residues long. The CDR3 reads CAWGEAFF. The CDR3 bases are TGTGCCTGGGGTGAAGCTTTCTTT. The entire variable domain, with the rest obtained from reference TRBV28 and TRBJ1-1, is as follows: DVKVTQSSRYLVKRTGEKVFLECVQDMDHENMFWYRQDPGLGLRLIYFSYDVKMKEKGDIPEGYSVSREKKERFSLILESASTNQTSMYLCAWGEAFFGQGTRLTVV.

The chain is built from TRBV7-2 and TRBJ2-3; no clear D gene. This CDR3 has 12 residues. The germline CDR1 and CDR2 sequences are SGHTA and FQGNSA. V gave up 5 bases and J gave up 5 bases, with 8 bases separating them. CDR3 residues: CASSPGLDTQYF. The DNA of the CDR3 is TGTGCCAGCAGCCCCGGTCTAGATACGCAGTATTTT.

This chain connects TRBV11-2 to TRBJ2-5; TRBD1 or TRBD2 may be the D gene (6 bases each). V was pared by 5 bases and J by 7 bases, with 17 bases between. This CDR3 has 14 amino acids. Germline V CDR1 and CDR2: SGHAT, FQNNGV. Here the CDR3 reads CASSVNRGAPTQYF. In DNA, the CDR3 is TGTGCCAGCAGCGTAAATAGGGGGGCCCCGACCCAGTACTTC.

In this sample, this clonotype turned up many times. The chain uses TRBV20-1 and TRBJ2-3; unclear D gene. This CDR3 spans 12 amino acids. V shed 5 bases and J shed 2 bases, with 8 bases lying between them. Germline assignment: CDR1 DFQATT and CDR2 SNEGSKA (reference sequence). The CDR3 loop reads CSAGYSTDTQYF. In DNA, the CDR3 is TGCAGTGCTGGTTACTCCACAGATACGCAGTATTTT.

This chain connects TRBV5-1 to TRBJ1-2; D is ambiguous. Deletions cut 0 bases from V and 4 bases from J, with 16 bases between. CDR3 length: 16 amino acids. Germline-derived CDR1 and CDR2 are SGHRS and YFSETQ. CDR3 nucleotides: TGCGCCAGCAGCTTGGGTCCAGAACCATCCATCTATGGCTACACCTTC. This encodes CASSLGPEPSIYGYTF.

This clonotype was recorded a few times. One junction end does not reproduce the germline sequence, and a read error may be involved. The J gene is TRBJ2-7, the V gene TRBV11-2; 8 bases agree with TRBD2. This CDR3 contains 16 residues. From germline, CDR1 is SGHAT and CDR2 FQNNGV. The CDR3 region has the DNA TGTGCCAGCAGCCTAGACGGGACTAGGGTACCTCACGAGCAGTACTTC. It encodes CASSLDGTRVPHEQYF.

This chain links TRBV21-1 with TRBJ2-7; TRBD1 is the table's D call and was not checked against the DNA. TRBV21-1 is a pseudogene locus. This CDR3 has 15 residues. CDR3 amino acids: CASSPRGGRDYEQYF. CDR3 nucleotide sequence: TGTGCCAGCAGTCCCCGGGGGGGAAGGGACTACGAGCAGTACTTC.

This chain uses TRBV18 with TRBJ2-1, with 8 bases that match TRBD2. The CDR3 totals 16 residues. The V gene's germline CDR1 is KGHSH and CDR2 LQKENI. V lost 3 bases to trimming and J lost 16 bases; unmatched junction nucleotides: 20. DNA for the CDR3: TGTGCCAGCTCACCCGCAGCGGGAGAGGTATTTCTGAGGGGATTCTTC. Protein product: CASSPAAGEVFLRGFF. Filled out from reference TRBV18 and TRBJ2-1, the complete variable domain reads NAGVMQNPRHLVRRRGQEARLRCSPMKGHSHVYWYRQLPEEGLKFMVYLQKENIIDESGMPKERFSAEFPKEGPSILRIQQVVRGDSAAYFCASSPAAGEVFLRGFFGPGTRLTVL.

There are many counts of this clonotype. The CDR3 loop is CSAGTGSVNTEAFF. For the CDR3, the DNA is TGCAGCGCGGGGACAGGGAGTGTAAACACTGAAGCTTTCTTT. The chain is built from TRBV29-1 and TRBJ1-1; 9 nucleotides match TRBD1. Trimming at V came to 7 bases and at J to 2 bases, leaving 8 bases not matched to a gene. The CDR3 runs 14 residues. Germline CDR1 is SQVTM and CDR2 is ANQGSEA. The full variable domain, its missing parts supplied by reference TRBV29-1 and TRBJ1-1, is SAVISQKPSRDICQRGTSLTIQCQVDSQVTMMFWYRQQPGQSLTLIATANQGSEATYESGFVIDKFPISRPNLTFSTLTVSNMSPEDSSIYLCSAGTGSVNTEAFFGQGTRLTVV.

This clonotype was counted between two and nine times. For the CDR3, the DNA is TGTGCCATCCAACTCAGGGGCCATACGCAGTATTTT. Translation gives CAIQLRGHTQYF. The genes are TRBV7-9 and TRBJ2-3; TRBD1 might be the D (6 bases). The CDR3 has 12 amino acids. Germline CDR1 SEHNR, CDR2 FQNEAQ (reference sequence). V lost 10 bases and J lost 7, with 15 bases in between.

Of note for this clonotype: The germline gene is not matched at one end of the junction; a read error may be the cause. CDR3 sequence: CASSLTGEGETQYF. The CDR3 bases are TGTGCTAGCAGCTTAACAGGCGAAGGAGAGACCCAGTACTTC. This chain uses TRBV7-7 with TRBJ2-5; possible D gene TRBD1, 5 bases. This CDR3 has 14 amino acids. CDR1 and CDR2 (germline): SSHAT, FNYEAQ (reference sequence).

The V gene is TRBV7-9, the J gene TRBJ1-6; a weak D match, TRBD1 (6 bases). V was cut by 8 bases and J by 11 bases, with 19 bases left in between. This CDR3 spans 14 amino acids. In germline, CDR1 is SEHNR, CDR2 FQNEAQ (reference sequence). The CDR3 protein is CASGEGGSRTPLHF. The DNA of the CDR3 is TGTGCCAGCGGCGAGGGGGGGAGTCGGACACCCCTCCACTTT.

This clonotype was seen a few times. This chain uses TRBV29-1 with TRBJ2-3; no clear D gene. V lost 4 bases to trimming and J lost 1 base, with 9 bases between them. Germline-derived CDR1 and CDR2 are SQVTM and ANQGSEA. The CDR3 contains 13 residues. CDR3 DNA sequence: TGCAGCGTTGCCGGCAGGCGCACAGATACGCAGTATTTT. Encoded protein: CSVAGRRTDTQYF.

This clonotype was counted a few times. The rearrangement links TRBV4-1 to TRBJ1-3, with TRBD1 matching 10 bases. V shed 4 bases, J shed 4 bases, and the junction held 4 bases outside the gene matches. In germline, CDR1 is MGHRA, CDR2 YSYEKL. The CDR3 covers 15 residues. CDR3 sequence: CASSLGTGAGNTIYF. In DNA form, the CDR3 reads TGCGCCAGCAGCCTTGGGACAGGGGCGGGAAACACCATATATTTT.

This clonotype turned up a few times. The chain has TRBV6-2 or TRBV6-3 and TRBJ2-7; TRBD2 might be the D (6 bases). The CDR3 covers 12 residues. The germline V gene has CDR1 MNHEY and CDR2 SVGEGT. The V gene lost 6 bases and the J gene lost 0 bases, with 6 bases spanning the gap. This CDR3 reads CASRTSSYEQYF. DNA of the CDR3: TGTGCCAGCAGGACTAGCTCCTACGAGCAGTACTTC.

The chain links TRBV7-9 to TRBJ2-3; D may match TRBD1 or TRBD2 (5 bases each). V shed 3 bases and J shed 3 bases, with 10 bases lying between them. The germline V gene encodes CDR1 SEHNR and CDR2 FQNEAQ (reference sequence). This CDR3 has 14 amino acids. CDR3: CASSFTGATDTQYF. Written as DNA, the CDR3 is TGTGCCAGCAGCTTTACCGGGGCAACAGATACGCAGTATTTT. Full variable domain (remainder filled in from reference TRBV7-9 and TRBJ2-3): DTGVSQNPRHKITKRGQNVTFRCDPISEHNRLYWYRQTLGQGPEFLTYFQNEAQLEKSRLLSDRFSAERPKGSFSTLEIQRTEQGDSAMYLCASSFTGATDTQYFGPGTRLTVL.

There are many counts of this clonotype. V is TRBV15 and J is TRBJ1-2, with a possible D match to TRBD1 (6 bases). This CDR3 is 14 amino acids long. Trimming cost V 5 bases and J 8 bases, with 18 bases left between them. The germline V gene encodes CDR1 LNHNV and CDR2 YYDKDF (reference sequence). CDR3 region: CATSWGAQGFGYTF. For the CDR3, the DNA is TGTGCCACCAGCTGGGGAGCCCAGGGGTTCGGCTACACCTTC.

Here the CDR3 reads CASSQRDRAYEQYF. The DNA for the CDR3 is TGTGCCAGCAGTCAACGGGACCGAGCCTACGAGCAGTACTTC. The chain is built from TRBV6-6 and TRBJ2-7; either TRBD1 or TRBD2 may fit D (5 bases each). The germline gives CDR1 MNHNY, CDR2 SVGAGI (reference sequence). CDR3 length: 14 amino acids. V lost 5 bases and J lost 2, with 13 bases in between.

In its sample, this clonotype was seen a few times. The chain carries TRBV13 and TRBJ2-7; the match to TRBD2 covers 9 bases. Germline CDR1 reads PRHDT; CDR2 reads FYEKMQ (reference sequence). This CDR3 spans 15 amino acids. J was trimmed by 1 base and V by 5 bases; bases with no gene match: 6. CDR3 residues: CASSLAGRMSYEQYF. The CDR3, as DNA: TGTGCCAGCAGCCTAGCGGGACGGATGTCCTACGAGCAGTACTTC.